The clone carrying this T cell receptor (beta chain) was observed many times. This sample was taken from a study of regulatory T cells in long-lasting Graves disease. In building TCR beta libraries, iRepertoire HTBI primers were used together with Arm-PCR of CDR3 regions. TCRdb processed the multiplex PCR reads anew with MiXCR; each CDR3 protein has one entry. The table lists some 500,000 distinct CDR3 sequences, around 16% of them singletons, with just under 25% in the top ten. Noted time point: newly diagnosed GD, antithyroid drugs for less than 3 months. Following extraction of RNA from PBMCs, that RNA was used to make the TCR library. The same sample was also used in a study of T cells in Graves' hyperthyroidism and ophthalmopathy. Per that paper: The HTBI primer set served for first-round RT-PCR of the TCR CDR3.

The clonotype comes from a woman aged 35-65 years with Graves disease. The sequencing here drew on peripheral blood mononuclear cells (PBMCs), taken at new diagnosis, from a patient treated with antithyroid drugs.

The CDR3 DNA reads TGTGCCAGCAGTTTAATGCAGGGGCATCAGCCCCAGCATTTT. It encodes CASSLMQGHQPQHF. The chain joins TRBV12-3 or TRBV12-4 to TRBJ1-5; D is perhaps TRBD1 (6 bases). The length of the CDR3 is 14 residues. The germline V and J ends were trimmed by 2 bases and 5 bases, with 10 bases remaining between them.